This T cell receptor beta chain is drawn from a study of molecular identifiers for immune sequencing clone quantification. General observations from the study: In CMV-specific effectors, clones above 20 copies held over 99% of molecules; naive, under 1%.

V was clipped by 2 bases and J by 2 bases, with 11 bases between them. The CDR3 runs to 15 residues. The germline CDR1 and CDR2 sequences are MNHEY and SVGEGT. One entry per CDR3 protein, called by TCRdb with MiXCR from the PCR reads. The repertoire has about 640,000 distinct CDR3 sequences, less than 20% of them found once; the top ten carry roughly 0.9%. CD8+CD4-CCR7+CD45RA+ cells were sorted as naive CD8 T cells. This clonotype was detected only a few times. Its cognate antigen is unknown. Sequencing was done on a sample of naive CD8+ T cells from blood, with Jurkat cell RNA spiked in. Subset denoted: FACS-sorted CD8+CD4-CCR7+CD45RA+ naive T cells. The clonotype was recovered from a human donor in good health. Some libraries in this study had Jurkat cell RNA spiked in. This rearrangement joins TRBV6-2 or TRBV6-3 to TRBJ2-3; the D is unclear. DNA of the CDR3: TGTGCCAGCAGTTACACCACGGGCTTCACAGATACGCAGTATTTT. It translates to CASSYTTGFTDTQYF.